Reported below is one TCR beta chain. Its cognate antigen is unknown. The data belong to a study of cytomegalovirus exposure and HLA in healthy donors. Findings and limits, study-wide: HLA allele associations emerged for some 16,000 TCR beta sequences in a later analysis, at 0.05 false discovery rate. Later, an analysis showed that TCR beta chains associated with HLA were more clonally expanded than others that were equally common.

This CDR3 spans 14 amino acids. The V gene's germline CDR1 is SGHRS and CDR2 YFSETQ. Trimming stripped 3 bases from V and 4 bases from J, with 13 bases between. The PCR used 60 Vbeta and 13 Jbeta primers. Only in-frame clones appear in the TCRdb table, and some are missing; sequencing was by immunoSEQ multiplex PCR. Among more than 110,000 clones listed, around three quarters were seen once. The sample was PBMCs. The source of this sequence is a man aged 25-40 years in good health and CMV-seronegative. This chain links TRBV5-1 with TRBJ2-5; weak D call: TRBD2 (5 bases). This chain's CDR3 is CASSSPRGSETQYF. CDR3 nucleotides: TGCGCCAGCAGCTCGCCTAGAGGGTCAGAGACCCAGTACTTC.